This TCR beta chain was sequenced in a study of tumor-infiltrating lymphocytes in primary liver carcinoma. From germline, CDR1 is ENHRY and CDR2 SYGVKD. CDR3 length equals 19 residues. Between about 20 and 30 mg of unsorted bulk tissue served as the source from which RNA and DNA were co-extracted. The input was 400 to 500 ng total RNA; TCR beta cDNA was made from it with a constant-region primer. Each TCR beta library was derived from three nested multiplex PCR rounds that employed slightly modified ARM-PCR. In the first two PCR rounds, TRBV1-TRBV30 forward primers were paired with a C-beta reverse primer, and each round lasted approximately 10 cycles. MiXCR, applied by TCRdb to the multiplex PCR reads, yields one record per CDR3 protein. The profile shows tens of thousands of distinct CDR3 sequences, more than 70% of them singletons. With regard to this clonotype: The junction departs from germline at one end; a sequencing error may be responsible.

The gene calls are TRBV10-3 and TRBJ2-3; 10 positions match TRBD2. The specimen was tumor-adjacent normal liver tissue. The receptor was isolated from a man between 35 and 55 years old with primary liver carcinoma and hepatitis B virus infection. The CDR3 region is CPISDRIGLAVSSTDTQYF. Written as DNA, the CDR3 is TGTCCCATCAGTGACAGGATCGGACTAGCGGTCTCTAGCACAGATACGCAGTATTTT.